Below, 4 T cell receptor beta chains from the same sample are listed, as sequenced in a study of CD8 T cells in ankylosing spondylitis. TCRdb processed the 5' RACE reads anew with MiXCR; each CDR3 protein has one entry. The sample consists of over 150,000 distinct CDR3 sequences, around a sixth of them appearing once. Sequences were obtained from blood, either unsorted or a sorted T cell fraction (not recorded which). These receptors were collected from a male donor under 30 with ankylosing spondylitis or in good health (not recorded which).

This clonotype was seen at least ten times. The V gene is TRBV4-2, the J gene TRBJ1-1; no firm D call. The CDR3 is 12 residues long. CDR1 is LGHNA and CDR2 is YNFKEQ in the germline V gene. Trimming removed 3 bases at V and 6 bases at J, with 8 bases between. CDR3 nucleotides: TGTGCCAGCAGCCAGGCACGCGCTGAAGCTTTCTTT. This encodes CASSQARAEAFF.

This clonotype was seen ten or more times. CDR3 region: CAISPDGGTGHGYTF. DNA of the CDR3: TGTGCCATCAGTCCAGATGGGGGGACAGGGCATGGCTACACCTTC. This sequence joins TRBV10-3 and TRBJ1-2, with 9 bases fitting TRBD1. The CDR3 is 15 residues long. J lost 6 bases, V lost 5 bases, and 10 bases had no gene match. Germline assignment: CDR1 ENHRY and CDR2 SYGVKD.

This clonotype was seen repeatedly, ten times or more. The chain has TRBV20-1 and TRBJ2-7, with 7 bases lining up with TRBD2. Germline CDR1 DFQATT, CDR2 SNEGSKA (reference sequence). After removal of 6 bases from V and 4 bases from J, the junction contained 9 bases not matched to a gene. The CDR3 runs 13 residues. The CDR3 sequence is CSAGRVGEYEQYF. The CDR3 DNA reads TGCAGTGCGGGGAGGGTAGGGGAGTACGAGCAGTACTTC.

This clonotype occurred many times. This sequence joins TRBV5-1 and TRBJ2-4; D not resolved. The CDR3 loop spans 14 amino acids. Deletions cut 2 bases from V and 7 bases from J, with 13 bases between. CDR1 and CDR2 from the germline V gene are SGHRS and YFSETQ. For the CDR3, the DNA is TGCGCCAGCAGCTTAAACACCCCCCGGAACATTCAGTACTTC. Translation gives CASSLNTPRNIQYF.